The TCR beta chain described here comes from a study of T cells in Graves' hyperthyroidism and ophthalmopathy. It was RNA transcripts that yielded the amplified TCR beta CDR3 regions. The HTBI primer set was used in a first-round RT-PCR of the TCR CDR3. TCRdb redid the calling of the multiplex PCR reads with MiXCR, one entry per CDR3 protein. Of hundreds of thousands of distinct CDR3 sequences in the sample, less than 30% were seen once. The CDR3 totals 15 residues. Germline CDR1 SGHRS, CDR2 YFSETQ. With 2 bases removed from V and 2 bases from J, the gap between germline ends came to 13 bases. This chain connects TRBV5-1 to TRBJ1-2; possibly TRBD1 for D (6 bases). Sample: blood. The clonotype comes from a man between 35 and 55 years old with Graves' hyperthyroidism that later progressed to Graves' ophthalmopathy. This chain's CDR3 is CASSLQGGSNYGYTF. Here the CDR3 DNA reads TGCGCCAGCAGCTTACAGGGTGGAAGCAACTATGGCTACACCTTC.